This T cell receptor (beta chain) was observed in a study of beta chain features in type 1 diabetes. Study context: Patients looked much like healthy donors when it came to age, gender and cell yields.

Expressed TCRB transcripts were sequenced because the entire RNA isolate underwent reverse transcription. Assay used: immunoSEQ multiplex PCR; TCRdb lists only in-frame clones, some missing. The table has over 700,000 clones, 17% seen once; the top ten hold 0.023%. Via CD45RO/CCR7/CD25/CD127/CD95/CD27, cells of the CD4+ naive, central memory, regulatory and stem cell-like memory subsets were sorted. Losses at the gene ends were 1 base for V and 2 bases for J; bases not matched to a gene: 4. The CDR3 runs to 15 residues. Per germline, CDR1 MDHEN and CDR2 SYDVKM. Input material: naive CD4+ T cells from blood. This chain uses TRBV28 with TRBJ2-7; 8 bases are a match to TRBD2. This sequence was found in a woman in her late teens or twenties in good health. The CDR3 protein is CASSLFSGGTYEQYF. Here the CDR3 DNA reads TGTGCCAGCAGTTTATTCAGCGGGGGAACCTACGAGCAGTACTTC.